Below, 8 T cell receptor beta chains from the same sample are listed, as sequenced in a study of blood T cell repertoires in COVID-19. Method: immunoSEQ multiplex PCR; TCRdb's copy keeps in-frame clones and lacks some. The repertoire includes hundreds of thousands of clones, around 84% of them detected once, and approximately 6.8% sits in the top ten. The sequencing input was PBMCs or T cells enriched from blood (not recorded which). These receptors all stem from a woman in her forties who had recovered from COVID-19.

This chain joins TRBV6-5 and TRBJ1-2; 8 bases agree with TRBD1. CDR1 MNHEY and CDR2 SVGAGI come from the germline V gene. The CDR3 spans 15 residues. V was clipped by 10 bases and J by 0 bases; unmatched bases: 10. The CDR3, as DNA: TGTGCCACACCAGGGGGCGGCTTTACTAACTATGGCTACACCTTC. Amino acid sequence: CATPGGGFTNYGYTF.

The genes are TRBV10-1 and TRBJ1-2; D is unresolved. Deletions cut 5 bases from V and 4 bases from J, with 11 bases between. The germline gives CDR1 WNHNN, CDR2 SYGVQD (reference sequence). CDR3 length: 13 residues. CDR3 DNA sequence: TGCGCCAGCAGTCCCGGACTGAGCTATGGCTACACCTTC. Translation: CASSPGLSYGYTF.

The V and J genes are TRBV12-5 and TRBJ1-2; no clear D gene. V was pared by 2 bases and J by 4 bases, with 14 bases between. Germline CDR1 and CDR2: LGHNT and FRNRAP. This CDR3 is 15 amino acids long. In DNA, the CDR3 is TGTGCTAGTGGTTTGTCTAGGGTGGCGGGCTATGGCTACACCTTC. Residues: CASGLSRVAGYGYTF.

Written as DNA, the CDR3 is TGTGCCTGGAATGTCCGGGGGGGCACAGATACGCAGTATTTT. This encodes CAWNVRGGTDTQYF. This sequence joins TRBV30 and TRBJ2-3, with TRBD2 identical over 7 bases. J was trimmed by 1 base and V by 4 bases; bases with no gene match: 5. Germline values: CDR1 GTSNPN, CDR2 SVGIG (reference sequence). The CDR3 loop spans 14 amino acids.

This clone appeared a few times. J is TRBJ2-2 and V is TRBV4-2, with D possibly being TRBD2 (5 bases). The CDR3 covers 16 residues. The ends were cut back, 0 bases at V and 4 bases at J, with 12 bases in the middle. CDR1 and CDR2 (germline): LGHNA, YNFKEQ. The CDR3 protein is CASSQDTGTRTGELFF. The CDR3 nucleotides read TGTGCCAGCAGCCAAGATACGGGAACGCGCACCGGGGAGCTGTTTTTT.

This clone has only a few counts. The chain employs TRBV2 and TRBJ2-1; D is undetermined. CDR1 and CDR2 from the germline V gene are SNHLY and FYNNEI. Trimming took off 3 bases at V and 10 bases at J, with 7 bases between the two ends. This CDR3 region has 11 residues. The chain's CDR3 is CASSDVREQFF. CDR3 nucleotides: TGTGCCAGCAGTGACGTGAGGGAGCAGTTCTTC. Using reference TRBV2 and TRBJ2-1 for the parts outside the CDR3, the full variable domain is EPEVTQTPSHQVTQMGQEVILRCVPISNHLYFYWYRQILGQKVEFLVSFYNNEISEKSEIFDDQFSVERPDGSNFTLKIRSTKLEDSAMYFCASSDVREQFFGPGTRLTVL.

This sequence joins TRBV28 and TRBJ1-2, with D perhaps TRBD1 (5 bases). Germline loops: CDR1 MDHEN, CDR2 SYDVKM. V was clipped by 6 bases and J by 6 bases, with 23 bases between them. The CDR3 contains 16 residues. CDR3: CASSSLRGVNVDGYTF. In nucleotides, the CDR3 is TGTGCCAGCAGCTCTCTCCGGGGGGTTAACGTTGATGGCTACACCTTC.

This chain joins TRBV20-1 and TRBJ2-4, with TRBD2 as a possible D gene (6 bases). With 3 bases removed from V and 0 bases from J, the gap between germline ends came to 15 bases. The CDR3 spans 16 residues. CDR1 is DFQATT, CDR2 SNEGSKA, per germline (reference sequence). The CDR3 reads CSASSLLGLAKNIQYF. The DNA of the CDR3 is TGCAGTGCTAGTTCCCTCCTGGGACTAGCCAAAAACATTCAGTACTTC.